The 10 T cell receptor beta chains below come from one sample, sequenced in a study of T cell repertoires in cytomegalovirus infection. MiXCR, applied by TCRdb to the reads, yields one record per CDR3 protein. The sample has hundreds of thousands of distinct CDR3 sequences; 35% to 45% are singletons. The sample consisted of PBMCs. The origin of the receptors is a human donor in good health (CMV status not recorded). Some clones in this sample may be carry-over from other donors' samples.

In its sample, this clonotype was seen a few times. CDR3 bases: TGTGCCAGCAGTTTTGGAGGGGTTGGCTACGAGCAGTACTTC. It is translated as CASSFGGVGYEQYF. The V call is TRBV28, the J call TRBJ2-7; a possible D gene is TRBD2 (6 bases). Deletions cut 3 bases from V and 3 bases from J, with 12 bases between. Germline CDR1 and CDR2: MDHEN and SYDVKM. The CDR3 is made up of 14 amino acids. Looking up the rest from reference TRBV28 and TRBJ2-7 gives the full variable domain: DVKVTQSSRYLVKRTGEKVFLECVQDMDHENMFWYRQDPGLGLRLIYFSYDVKMKEKGDIPEGYSVSREKKERFSLILESASTNQTSMYLCASSFGGVGYEQYFGPGTRLTVT.

The rearrangement uses TRBV7-9 and TRBJ2-7, with 9 bases matching TRBD1. Germline V CDR1 and CDR2: SEHNR, FQNEAQ (reference sequence). This CDR3 contains 14 residues. J was trimmed by 2 bases and V by 5 bases; bases with no gene match: 4. The CDR3 sequence: CASSRTGEAYEQYF. CDR3 DNA sequence: TGTGCCAGCAGCCGGACAGGGGAAGCCTACGAGCAGTACTTC.

The genes are TRBV7-2 and TRBJ1-1; maybe TRBD1 (6 bases). The germline CDR1 and CDR2 sequences are SGHTA and FQGNSA. With 6 bases removed from V and 5 bases from J, the gap between germline ends came to 16 bases. The CDR3 has 14 amino acids. CDR3 protein: CASRAGVSATEAFF. CDR3 DNA: TGTGCCAGCAGGGCAGGGGTATCTGCAACTGAAGCTTTCTTT.

The chain joins TRBV28 to TRBJ2-7; 11 bases agree with TRBD2. After removal of 4 bases from V and 4 bases from J, the junction contained 6 bases not matched to a gene. Germline CDR1 is MDHEN and CDR2 is SYDVKM. The CDR3 contains 15 residues. DNA of the CDR3: TGTGCCAGCAGTTCCGGGACTAGCGGAATATACGAGCAGTACTTC. This gives the protein CASSSGTSGIYEQYF.

This clonotype was detected only a few times. This rearrangement joins TRBV7-3 to TRBJ2-1, with D possibly TRBD1 on 5 matching bases. V was cut by 2 bases and J by 11 bases, with 13 bases left in between. Germline CDR1 is SGHTA and CDR2 is FQGTGA. CDR3 length equals 13 residues. The chain's CDR3 is CASSLAQGLQQFF. In DNA form, the CDR3 reads TGTGCCAGCAGCTTAGCCCAGGGCCTACAGCAGTTCTTC.

V and J are TRBV2 and TRBJ1-2, with D maybe TRBD1 (5 bases). Germline lookup yields CDR1 SNHLY and CDR2 FYNNEI. V lost 7 bases to trimming and J lost 4 bases, with 19 bases between them. There are 15 residues in the CDR3. The CDR3 loop is CASKEGVSVFYGYTF. CDR3 sequence (DNA): TGTGCCAGCAAGGAAGGGGTTTCAGTTTTCTATGGCTACACCTTC.

The chain combines TRBV2 with TRBJ2-3, with 9 nucleotides matching TRBD2. With 6 bases clipped from V and 6 bases from J, the junction kept 10 bases outside the gene matches. There are 15 residues in the CDR3. Germline loops: CDR1 SNHLY, CDR2 FYNNEI. This chain's CDR3 is CASRMTSGVGDTQYF. CDR3 nucleotide sequence: TGTGCCAGCAGGATGACTAGCGGTGTTGGGGATACGCAGTATTTT.

This clonotype turned up a few times. The rearrangement uses TRBV6-6 and TRBJ2-1; D gene ambiguous. The ends were cut back, 6 bases at V and 0 bases at J, with 9 bases in the middle. This CDR3 has 14 amino acids. Germline V lookup: CDR1 MNHNY, CDR2 SVGAGI (reference sequence). The DNA of the CDR3 is TGTGCCAGCAGGAGCGAGTACTCCTACAATGAGCAGTTCTTC. Its protein product is CASRSEYSYNEQFF.

This rearrangement joins TRBV20-1 to TRBJ2-3, with 10 nucleotides matching TRBD1. The ends lost 4 bases at V and 0 bases at J; junction bases unmatched: 4. CDR3 length: 15 residues. Germline V CDR1 and CDR2: DFQATT, SNEGSKA (reference sequence). The chain's CDR3 is CSATGTGASTDTQYF. CDR3 DNA sequence: TGCAGTGCTACCGGGACAGGGGCGAGCACAGATACGCAGTATTTT.

This clonotype has just a few counts. V and J are TRBV28 and TRBJ2-5, with 9 bases that match TRBD1. Germline V gives CDR1 MDHEN, CDR2 SYDVKM. The V gene end was trimmed by 6 bases and the J gene end by 5 bases; junction bases not matched to a gene: 13. The CDR3 is 16 residues long. The CDR3 sequence: CASSPHGQGRVETQYF. The CDR3 DNA is TGTGCCAGCAGCCCCCATGGACAGGGGCGTGTGGAGACCCAGTACTTC.